A selection of T cell receptor beta chains follows, all from one sample in a study of Ad26.COV2.S vaccination and SARS-CoV-2 variants. Assay used: immunoSEQ multiplex PCR; TCRdb lists only in-frame clones, some missing. The sample has some 450,000 clones; 90% are singletons. The sample was peripheral blood, taken in a trial of Ad26.COV2.S vaccine versus placebo. The receptors were sampled from a person aged 18-65 years who received the Ad26.COV2.S COVID-19 vaccine or a placebo. CDR3s include the opening cysteine and the closing phenylalanine or tryptophan. Each record gives: J gene, V gene, D gene, clone size, CDR3 DNA, CDR3 protein. The D gene is left open where the match is weak. Some rows mark clone size as missing; the rest say once, few, many or name a class of expanded clone.

j_gene: TRBJ1-1; v_gene: TRBV5-6; d_gene: .; abundance: .; CDR3nt: TGTGCCAGCAGCTTCCCTGGACAGCTGAACACTGAAGCTTTCTTT; CDR3aa: CASSFPGQLNTEAFF
j_gene: TRBJ2-7; v_gene: TRBV4-3; d_gene: .; abundance: .; CDR3nt: TGCGCCAGCAGCCAAGATGACGGGGGCGAGCAGTACTTC; CDR3aa: CASSQDDGGEQYF
j_gene: TRBJ2-1; v_gene: TRBV29-1; d_gene: TRBD2; abundance: .; CDR3nt: TGCAGCGTTCTGGAGCTAGCGGATGAGCAGTTCTTC; CDR3aa: CSVLELADEQFF
j_gene: TRBJ2-7; v_gene: TRBV18; d_gene: TRBD1; abundance: .; CDR3nt: TGTGCCAGCTCACCTGGGGGACAGGCTGGGGGGCCTGGACGTTACGAGCAGTACTTC; CDR3aa: CASSPGGQAGGPGRYEQYF
j_gene: TRBJ1-3; v_gene: TRBV9; d_gene: TRBD1; abundance: .; CDR3nt: TGTGCCAGCAGCGTCGGGACAGTTTCTGGAAACACCATATATTTT; CDR3aa: CASSVGTVSGNTIYF
j_gene: TRBJ2-1; v_gene: TRBV30; d_gene: .; abundance: .; CDR3nt: TGTGCCTGGAAGGCCAACAATGAGCAGTTCTTC; CDR3aa: CAWKANNEQFF
j_gene: TRBJ1-6; v_gene: TRBV18; d_gene: .; abundance: once; CDR3nt: TGTGCCAGCTCACCCGCGTCCAGAGAGGGTAATTCACCCCTCCACTTT; CDR3aa: CASSPASREGNSPLHF
j_gene: TRBJ2-1; v_gene: TRBV27; d_gene: TRBD2; abundance: .; CDR3nt: TGTGCCAGCAGTGGGGGACTAGCGGAGAGCAATGAGCAGTTCTTC; CDR3aa: CASSGGLAESNEQFF
j_gene: TRBJ2-7; v_gene: TRBV29-1; d_gene: .; abundance: .; CDR3nt: TGCAGCGTTGGAGTTAGGGGTTGGGATGGGTACTACGAGCAGTACTTC; CDR3aa: CSVGVRGWDGYYEQYF
j_gene: TRBJ1-2; v_gene: TRBV7-9; d_gene: .; abundance: few; CDR3nt: TGTGCCAGCAGCTTAGACGGCGGACACTATGGCTACACCTTC; CDR3aa: CASSLDGGHYGYTF
j_gene: TRBJ1-5; v_gene: TRBV27; d_gene: .; abundance: .; CDR3nt: TGTGCCAGCAGTTTACCGACCTCCTCGGGGTCGAGTCAGCCCCAGCATTTT; CDR3aa: CASSLPTSSGSSQPQHF
j_gene: TRBJ2-1; v_gene: TRBV7-2; d_gene: TRBD2; abundance: .; CDR3nt: TGTGCCAGCAGCCCTCTTCGGAGCGGGAGGCCGTCCAATGAGCAGTTCTTC; CDR3aa: CASSPLRSGRPSNEQFF
j_gene: TRBJ2-7; v_gene: TRBV19; d_gene: .; abundance: .; CDR3nt: TGTGCCAGTAGTAAACAGGGATACTACGAGCAGTACTTC; CDR3aa: CASSKQGYYEQYF
j_gene: TRBJ1-2; v_gene: TRBV3-1/TRBV3-2; d_gene: .; abundance: .; CDR3nt: TGTGCCAGCAGCAATGACGTATATGGCTACACCTTC; CDR3aa: CASSNDVYGYTF
j_gene: TRBJ2-2; v_gene: TRBV27; d_gene: TRBD2; abundance: .; CDR3nt: TGTGCCAGCAGCTTAGCGGGAGATTTCCCCGGGGAGCTGTTTTTT; CDR3aa: CASSLAGDFPGELFF
j_gene: TRBJ2-7; v_gene: TRBV12-3/TRBV12-4; d_gene: .; abundance: few; CDR3nt: TGTGCCAGCAGCTTCCCTGGGGGCTCCGAGCAGTACTTC; CDR3aa: CASSFPGGSEQYF
j_gene: TRBJ1-1; v_gene: TRBV6-6; d_gene: .; abundance: once; CDR3nt: TGTGCCAGCAGTGCACTTGTCACTGAAGCTTTCTTT; CDR3aa: CASSALVTEAFF
j_gene: TRBJ1-2; v_gene: TRBV6-1; d_gene: .; abundance: once; CDR3nt: TGTGCCAGCAGTGAAAGAGGAGGAGGTAGTGATGGCTACACCTTC; CDR3aa: CASSERGGGSDGYTF
j_gene: TRBJ2-7; v_gene: TRBV6-1; d_gene: .; abundance: .; CDR3nt: TGTGCCAGCAGTGAGAGTAGCTCCTACGAGCAGTACTTC; CDR3aa: CASSESSSYEQYF
j_gene: TRBJ2-4; v_gene: TRBV7-6; d_gene: .; abundance: .; CDR3nt: TGTGCCAGCAGCTTAGGTAGAGGTCTAGCGTCCATTCAGTACTTC; CDR3aa: CASSLGRGLASIQYF
j_gene: TRBJ2-2; v_gene: TRBV13; d_gene: TRBD1; abundance: .; CDR3nt: TGTGCCAGCAGCTTGACAGGGTTAAGAAGCACCGGGGAGCTGTTTTTT; CDR3aa: CASSLTGLRSTGELFF
j_gene: TRBJ1-5; v_gene: TRBV28; d_gene: TRBD1; abundance: .; CDR3nt: TGTGCCAGCAGTTCAATACAGGGGGCTGGGAAGAAGCCCCAGCATTTT; CDR3aa: CASSSIQGAGKKPQHF
j_gene: TRBJ2-2; v_gene: TRBV27; d_gene: .; abundance: .; CDR3nt: TGTGCCAGCAGTTTATCTAGGACCATTACTACCGGGGAGCTGTTTTTT; CDR3aa: CASSLSRTITTGELFF
j_gene: TRBJ2-2; v_gene: TRBV7-9; d_gene: .; abundance: once; CDR3nt: TGTGCCAGCAGCTCCGGGACGGTGAACACCGGGGAGCTGTTTTTT; CDR3aa: CASSSGTVNTGELFF
j_gene: TRBJ2-3; v_gene: TRBV7-2; d_gene: TRBD2; abundance: .; CDR3nt: TGTGCCAGCAGCCGTACTAGCGGGAGAAGGGATACGCAGTATTTT; CDR3aa: CASSRTSGRRDTQYF
j_gene: TRBJ2-7; v_gene: TRBV11-1; d_gene: .; abundance: .; CDR3nt: TGTGCCAGCAGCTTCGCGGGCAGGGAAAGGTCCGAGCAGTACTTC; CDR3aa: CASSFAGRERSEQYF
j_gene: TRBJ2-2; v_gene: TRBV5-6; d_gene: TRBD2; abundance: .; CDR3nt: TGTGCCAGCAGCTTGGTCGTGGGACTAGCGATCGAAACCGGGGAGCTGTTTTTT; CDR3aa: CASSLVVGLAIETGELFF
j_gene: TRBJ2-2; v_gene: TRBV6-5; d_gene: .; abundance: .; CDR3nt: TGTGCCAGCAATACCTTGGGAGGGAACACCGGGGAGCTGTTTTTT; CDR3aa: CASNTLGGNTGELFF
j_gene: TRBJ2-7; v_gene: TRBV6-5; d_gene: TRBD1; abundance: .; CDR3nt: TGTGCCAGCAGTTCGACAGGGGGCTACGAGCAGTACTTC; CDR3aa: CASSSTGGYEQYF
j_gene: TRBJ2-5; v_gene: TRBV5-1; d_gene: TRBD2; abundance: .; CDR3nt: TGCGCCAGCAGCTTGGCCGGACTAGCGGATGGACAAGAGACCCAGTACTTC; CDR3aa: CASSLAGLADGQETQYF